Sequencing of this T cell receptor (beta chain) was carried out in a study of CD8+ T cells in alopecia areata. As for the study in general: For 6 to 18 months, tofacitinib was taken, and 6 months off drug followed. Whole-study findings and limits: The study found that many expanded lesional clones persisted in scalp and blood during tofacitinib.

For this clone: What it binds is not known.

Trimming removed 6 bases from V and 7 bases from J; junction bases left unmatched: 2. Germline V CDR1 and CDR2: MNHNS, SASEGT. The CDR3 loop spans 12 amino acids. Extracted RNA was reverse transcribed, and the resulting cDNA served as sequencing template. Clones were sequenced by immunoSEQ multiplex PCR, and TCRdb holds only the in-frame ones, with some missing. The data contain about 220,000 clones, under 75% of them seen just once; the ten biggest clones take up roughly 1.6%. Treatment specified: oral pan-JAK inhibitor, 5-10 mg twice daily. Sorting of CD4+ and CD8+ T cells was performed on PBMCs. The genes are TRBV6-1 and TRBJ1-4, with 7 bases identical to TRBD1. The receptor was derived from a human donor with alopecia areata. Sequencing was performed on CD4+ T cells sorted from blood, taken at week 4, from a patient treated with tofacitinib. CDR3: CASRQGREKLFF. CDR3 nucleotide sequence: TGTGCCAGCAGACAGGGGCGTGAAAAACTGTTTTTT.